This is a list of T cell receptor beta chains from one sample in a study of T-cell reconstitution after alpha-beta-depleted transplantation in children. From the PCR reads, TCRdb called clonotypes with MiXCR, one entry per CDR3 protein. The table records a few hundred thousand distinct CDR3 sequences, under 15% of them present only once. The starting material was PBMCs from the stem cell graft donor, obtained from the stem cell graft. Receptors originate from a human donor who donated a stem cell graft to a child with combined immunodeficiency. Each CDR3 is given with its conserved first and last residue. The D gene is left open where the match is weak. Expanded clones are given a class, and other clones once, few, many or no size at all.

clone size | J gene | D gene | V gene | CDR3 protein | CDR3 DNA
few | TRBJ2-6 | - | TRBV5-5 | CASSYQSSGANVLTF | TGTGCCAGCAGCTATCAGAGCTCTGGGGCCAACGTCCTGACTTTC
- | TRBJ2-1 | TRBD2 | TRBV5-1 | CASNFGSSGNNEQFF | TGCGCCAGCAACTTTGGTTCTAGCGGAAACAATGAGCAGTTCTTC
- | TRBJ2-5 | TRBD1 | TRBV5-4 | CASRPTGTEETQYF | TGTGCCAGCAGACCGACCGGGACAGAAGAGACCCAGTACTTC
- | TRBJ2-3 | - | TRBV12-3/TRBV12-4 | CASRSHSSGTDTQYF | TGTGCCAGCAGATCCCACAGTTCCGGCACAGATACGCAGTATTTT
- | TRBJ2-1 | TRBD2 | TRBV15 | CATSREGGGSSYNEQFF | TGTGCCACCAGCAGAGAGGGTGGCGGGAGCTCCTACAATGAGCAGTTCTTC
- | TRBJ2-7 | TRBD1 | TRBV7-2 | CASRRRTGERFYEQYF | TGTGCCAGCAGGAGACGGACAGGGGAACGTTTCTACGAGCAGTACTTC
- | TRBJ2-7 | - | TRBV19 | CASSIVSTGNEQYF | TGTGCCAGTAGTATAGTGTCCACAGGGAACGAGCAGTACTTC
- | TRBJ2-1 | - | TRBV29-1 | CSVDRGLAVWGEQFF | TGCAGCGTGGACAGGGGACTAGCCGTTTGGGGTGAGCAGTTCTTC
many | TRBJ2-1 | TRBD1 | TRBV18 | CASSRRGRGQDPPQQFF | TGTGCCAGCTCACGACGGGGAAGGGGACAGGACCCCCCCCAGCAGTTCTTC
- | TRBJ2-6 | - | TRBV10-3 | CAISDAGRGGSGANVLTF | TGTGCCATCAGTGACGCGGGCAGGGGAGGCTCTGGGGCCAACGTCCTGACTTTC
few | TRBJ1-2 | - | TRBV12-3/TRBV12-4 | CASSLFWAGGDYTF | TGTGCCAGCAGTTTATTCTGGGCAGGAGGGGACTACACCTTC
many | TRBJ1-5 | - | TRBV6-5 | CASSYLGGGNQPQHF | TGTGCCAGCAGTTACTTAGGAGGGGGCAATCAGCCCCAGCATTTT
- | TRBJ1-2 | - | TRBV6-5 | CASSYSPSSDGYTF | TGTGCCAGCAGTTACTCACCGTCGTCGGATGGCTACACCTTC
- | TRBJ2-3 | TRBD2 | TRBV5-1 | CASPPGLRLAHPDTQYF | TGCGCCAGCCCGCCGGGACTAAGACTAGCGCACCCAGATACGCAGTATTTT
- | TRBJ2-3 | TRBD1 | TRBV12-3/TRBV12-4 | CASTPQQGAWSTDTQYF | TGTGCCAGCACCCCCCAGCAGGGGGCCTGGAGCACAGATACGCAGTATTTT
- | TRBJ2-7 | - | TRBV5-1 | CASSPAGSVEQYF | TGCGCCAGCAGCCCCGCCGGGTCGGTCGAGCAGTACTTC
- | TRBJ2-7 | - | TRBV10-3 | CAISAGPHIPEQYF | TGTGCCATCAGTGCCGGGCCCCACATACCCGAGCAGTACTTC
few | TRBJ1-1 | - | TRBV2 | CASSLPSENTEAFF | TGTGCCAGCAGTCTCCCTTCAGAGAACACTGAAGCTTTCTTT
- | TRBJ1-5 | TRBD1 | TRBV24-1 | CATSDTGQGLGQPQHF | TGTGCCACCAGTGACACCGGACAGGGGTTGGGTCAGCCCCAGCATTTT
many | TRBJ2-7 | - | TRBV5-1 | CASSSGGTDYEQYF | TGCGCCAGCAGCAGCGGTGGCACCGACTACGAGCAGTACTTC
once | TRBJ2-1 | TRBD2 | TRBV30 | CAWSVLSGGAWNEQFF | TGTGCCTGGAGTGTACTTAGCGGGGGGGCATGGAATGAGCAGTTCTTC
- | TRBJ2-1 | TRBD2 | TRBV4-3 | CASSQLPGLAYNEQFF | TGCGCCAGCAGCCAGCTTCCGGGACTAGCCTACAATGAGCAGTTCTTC
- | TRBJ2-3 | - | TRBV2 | CASTPTVSTDTQYF | TGTGCCAGCACCCCGACAGTGAGCACAGATACGCAGTATTTT
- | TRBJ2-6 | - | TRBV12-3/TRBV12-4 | CASSLLVRANVLTF | TGTGCCAGCAGTCTACTAGTTAGGGCCAACGTCCTGACTTTC
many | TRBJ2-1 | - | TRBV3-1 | CASSGQVYNEQFF | TGTGCCAGCAGCGGACAAGTCTACAATGAGCAGTTCTTC
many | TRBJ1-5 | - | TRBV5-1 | CASSLGPMGRVNQPQHF | TGCGCCAGCAGCTTGGGCCCTATGGGGCGGGTCAATCAGCCCCAGCATTTT
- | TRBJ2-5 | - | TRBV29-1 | CSVEAGWERHKFGETQYF | TGCAGCGTTGAAGCAGGTTGGGAGCGGCATAAATTCGGGGAGACCCAGTACTTC
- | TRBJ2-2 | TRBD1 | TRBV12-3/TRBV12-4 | CASRTGQGGTGELFF | TGTGCCAGCAGAACGGGACAGGGAGGCACCGGGGAGCTGTTTTTT
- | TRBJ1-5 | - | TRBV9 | CASSALPYNQPQHF | TGTGCCAGCAGCGCCCTCCCCTACAATCAGCCCCAGCATTTT
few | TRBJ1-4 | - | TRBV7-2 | CASSFTHGEKLFF | TGTGCCAGCAGCTTTACTCATGGGGAAAAACTGTTTTTT
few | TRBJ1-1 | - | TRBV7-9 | CASSSPGSQSAGRNTEAFF | TGTGCCAGCAGCTCGCCGGGATCTCAATCGGCGGGTAGGAACACTGAAGCTTTCTTT
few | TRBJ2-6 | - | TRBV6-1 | CASSPYIPGANVLTF | TGTGCCAGCAGTCCCTATATTCCTGGGGCCAACGTCCTGACTTTC
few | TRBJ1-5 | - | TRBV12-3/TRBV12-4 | CASSLAPGNQPQHF | TGTGCCAGCAGTTTAGCTCCAGGCAATCAGCCCCAGCATTTT
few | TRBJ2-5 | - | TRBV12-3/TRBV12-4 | CASSLFMGGETQYF | TGTGCCAGCAGTTTATTTATGGGTGGAGAGACCCAGTACTTC
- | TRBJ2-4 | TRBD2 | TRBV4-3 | CASSSVGGSKNIQYF | TGCGCCAGCAGCTCCGTGGGGGGGTCCAAAAACATTCAGTACTTC
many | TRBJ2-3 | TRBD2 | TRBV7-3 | CASTLGGMRTDTQYF | TGTGCCAGCACCCTGGGGGGGATGCGCACAGATACGCAGTATTTT
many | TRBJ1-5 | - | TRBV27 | CASRIYRDQPQHF | TGTGCCAGCAGAATCTACAGGGACCAGCCCCAGCATTTT